This TCR beta chain was recorded in a study of T cell responses to AZD1222 COVID-19 vaccine. Whole-study context: Pooling covered second doses at about 4 or about 12 weeks. Study-wide results and caveats: The number of AZD1222 recipients seropositive at baseline was only 6 or 7.

Regarding this clone: What it recognizes is unknown.

CDR3 length equals 15 residues. V was pared by 6 bases and J by 2 bases, with 14 bases between. Per the germline V gene, CDR1 is MNHEY and CDR2 is SVGAGI. Measured with immunoSEQ multiplex PCR; TCRdb has only the in-frame clones, and not every one. The sample yields about 140,000 clones, about nine tenths seen once. V and J are TRBV6-5 and TRBJ2-1; D not certain. The sample in question was peripheral blood, obtained on day 0 of AZD1222 vaccination. The TCR was taken from an adult in good health. Written as DNA, the CDR3 is TGTGCCAGCAGGGGTCCAAGCCCAACCTACAATGAGCAGTTCTTC. Amino acid sequence: CASRGPSPTYNEQFF.